What follows are 7 T cell receptor beta chains derived from one specimen sequenced in a study of beta chain features in type 1 diabetes. The sequenced template was cDNA made from the entire isolated RNA. Here immunoSEQ multiplex PCR was the method, and the copy in TCRdb shows in-frame clones only, minus some. This sample has under 450,000 clones, with over 12% found just once. The sequenced material came from naive CD4+ T cells from blood. These receptors were collected from a woman aged 18-35 years in good health.

The table lists this clone with a few counts. This chain's CDR3 is CASSGTGGTNTEAFF. Written as DNA, the CDR3 is TGTGCCAGCAGCGGGACAGGAGGTACCAACACTGAAGCTTTCTTT. This chain joins TRBV2 and TRBJ1-1; 8 bases fit TRBD1. This CDR3 comprises 15 residues. Looked up from germline, CDR1 is SNHLY and CDR2 is FYNNEI. V shed 6 bases, J shed 2 bases, and the junction held 8 bases outside the gene matches.

V is TRBV5-1 and J is TRBJ2-7, with unresolved D. The length of the CDR3 is 15 residues. CDR1 SGHRS and CDR2 YFSETQ come from the germline V gene. V lost 2 bases, J lost 1 base, and 13 bases lay in between. The CDR3 DNA follows: TGCGCCAGCAGCTTAGATGCACTATCATCCTACGAGCAGTACTTC. Its protein product is CASSLDALSSYEQYF.

The chain recombines TRBV19 with TRBJ1-1; D call uncertain. The germline V gene has CDR1 LNHDA and CDR2 SQIVND (reference sequence). The ends were cut back, 4 bases at V and 0 bases at J, with 6 bases in the middle. CDR3 length: 13 amino acids. For the CDR3, the DNA is TGTGCCAGTAGTAACACAGTGAACACTGAAGCTTTCTTT. Translation gives CASSNTVNTEAFF.

This clone was detected a few times. CDR3 sequence reads: CASRSDSYEQYF. For the CDR3, the DNA is TGTGCCAGCAGGTCCGACAGTTACGAGCAGTACTTC. The chain couples TRBV6-5 to TRBJ2-7; tentative D call: TRBD1 (5 bases). This CDR3 has 12 residues. Germline loops: CDR1 MNHEY, CDR2 SVGAGI. The V gene lost 6 bases and the J gene lost 4 bases, with 10 bases spanning the gap.

The table lists this clone with a few counts. Other DNA sequences in this specimen translate into the identical CDR3. The J gene is TRBJ2-7, the V gene TRBV7-9; D not resolved. Trimming removed 1 base at V and 0 bases at J, with 10 bases between. CDR3 length: 15 residues. Germline-derived CDR1 and CDR2 are SEHNR and FQNEAQ (reference sequence). The CDR3 region has the DNA TGTGCCAGCAGCTTAGACCGCGGCCGCTCCTACGAGCAGTACTTC. It specifies CASSLDRGRSYEQYF.

The V call is TRBV19, the J call TRBJ2-1; the D gene is possibly TRBD1 (6 bases). Germline values: CDR1 LNHDA, CDR2 SQIVND (reference sequence). V lost 3 bases and J 1 base, leaving 16 bases between the germline ends. The CDR3 covers 17 residues. The chain's CDR3 is CASSIFLRDTSYNEQFF. The CDR3 bases are TGTGCCAGTAGTATCTTCCTACGGGACACTTCCTACAATGAGCAGTTCTTC.

The gene calls are TRBV5-1 and TRBJ1-1, with no clear D. V gave up 4 bases and J gave up 1 base, with 8 bases separating them. Germline CDR1 and CDR2: SGHRS and YFSETQ. The CDR3 is made up of 13 amino acids. The CDR3 sequence is CASSEPGNTEAFF. As DNA, the CDR3 is TGCGCCAGCAGCGAACCGGGGAACACTGAAGCTTTCTTT.